Below, one T cell receptor (beta chain) is given with its context. The germline gives CDR1 SGHRS, CDR2 YFSETQ. The J segment lost 1 base and the V segment lost 2 bases, leaving 4 bases of the junction unmatched. The CDR3 runs to 16 residues. The record originates from a study of blood T cell repertoires in COVID-19. In the study overall: Whether acute or convalescent, the COVID-19 samples came from the United States, Italy and Spain. The cDNA or gDNA used as material had been derived from T cells, B-cell-depleted T cells, or PBMCs.

In the authors' workflow: Amplification with reference gene primers provided the estimates of nucleated cell counts. This table comes from immunoSEQ multiplex PCR, and its TCRdb copy is limited to in-frame clones, with some not included. V, J and clone size are taken as reported in that table, and D and trimming were inferred from the DNA itself. The table includes 150,000 to 200,000 clones, 89% detected once. This clonotype originated in a man between 18 and 35 years old who had recovered from COVID-19. The specimen was peripheral blood. The chain recombines TRBV5-1 with TRBJ2-3; TRBD2 matches at 10 bases. This chain's CDR3 is CASSFGAGGGTDTQYF. As DNA, the CDR3 is TGCGCCAGCAGCTTCGGAGCGGGAGGGGGCACAGATACGCAGTATTTT.